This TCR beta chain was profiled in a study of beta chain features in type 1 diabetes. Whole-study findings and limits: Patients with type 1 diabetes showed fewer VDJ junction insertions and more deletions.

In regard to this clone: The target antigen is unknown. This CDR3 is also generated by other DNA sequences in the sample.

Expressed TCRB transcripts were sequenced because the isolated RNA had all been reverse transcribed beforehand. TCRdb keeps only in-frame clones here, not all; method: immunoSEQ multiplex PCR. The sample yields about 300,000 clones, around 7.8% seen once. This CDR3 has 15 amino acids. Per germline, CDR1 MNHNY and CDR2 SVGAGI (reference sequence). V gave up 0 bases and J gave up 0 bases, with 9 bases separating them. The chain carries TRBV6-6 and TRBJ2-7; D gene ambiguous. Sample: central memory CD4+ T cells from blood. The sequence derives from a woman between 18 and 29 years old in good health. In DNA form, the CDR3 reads TGTGCCAGCAGTTACTCGGAACGGAGCTCCTACGAGCAGTACTTC. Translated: CASSYSERSSYEQYF.